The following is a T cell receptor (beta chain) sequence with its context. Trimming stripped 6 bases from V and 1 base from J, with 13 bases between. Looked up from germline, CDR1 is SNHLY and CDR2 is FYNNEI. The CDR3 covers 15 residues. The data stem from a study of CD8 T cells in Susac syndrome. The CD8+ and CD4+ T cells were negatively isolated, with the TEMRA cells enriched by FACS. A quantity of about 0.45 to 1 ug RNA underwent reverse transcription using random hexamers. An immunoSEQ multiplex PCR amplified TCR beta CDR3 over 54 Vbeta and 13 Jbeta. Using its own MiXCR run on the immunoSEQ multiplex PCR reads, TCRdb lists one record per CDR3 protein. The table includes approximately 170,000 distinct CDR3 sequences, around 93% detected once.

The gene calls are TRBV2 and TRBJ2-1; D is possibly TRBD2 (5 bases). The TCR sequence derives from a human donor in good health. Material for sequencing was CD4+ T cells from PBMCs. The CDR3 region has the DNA TGTGCCAGCAGCCTGCGGGTGCCGTCCTACAATGAGCAGTTCTTC. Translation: CASSLRVPSYNEQFF.